This TCR beta chain was recorded in a study of blood T cell repertoires in COVID-19. Study-wide context: Material from acute and convalescent COVID-19 was sourced from the United States, Italy and Spain. Sources were T cells, B-cell-depleted T cells, or PBMCs; the material itself was cDNA or gDNA.

Under the authors' procedure: Amplification with reference gene primers provided the estimates of nucleated cell counts. The assay was immunoSEQ multiplex PCR, and TCRdb's table has in-frame clones only and misses some. V and J calls and clone size are copied from that table; D and trimming were computed from the DNA. Among more than 60,000 clones listed, approximately 85% were seen once. This clone appeared a few times. Trimming took 2 bases from V and 4 from J; bases not matched to a gene: 4. Per germline, CDR1 MGHDK and CDR2 SYGVNS. The length of the CDR3 is 14 residues. The TCR originated in a human donor in a cohort sampled during active COVID-19. The sequencing input was peripheral blood. The V gene is TRBV25-1, the J gene TRBJ1-1, with TRBD1 identical over 7 bases. CDR3 in amino acids: CASSELPGGTEAFF. The CDR3 region has the DNA TGTGCCAGCAGTGAACTTCCAGGGGGCACTGAAGCTTTCTTT.